A selection of T cell receptor beta chains follows, all from one sample in a study of cytomegalovirus exposure and HLA in healthy donors. TCRdb's table, derived via immunoSEQ multiplex PCR, lists solely in-frame clones and lacks some. In the table there are about 110,000 clones, 60% to 80% of which are singletons. Sequencing was carried out using PBMCs. These receptors all stem from a boy aged 5-17 years in good health and CMV-seronegative. Each CDR3 is given with its conserved first and last residue. A D gene is named only where the DNA matches it firmly. Clone size appears in some rows only: once, few, many, or a class for an expanded clone.

>NA|15|NA|TRBJ1-3|TRBV4-1
CASSQVFPAGNTIYF
TGCGCCAGCAGCCAAGTTTTTCCAGCTGGAAACACCATATATTTT
>once|14|NA|TRBJ2-7|TRBV4-2
CASSPRVGDYEQYF
TGTGCCAGCAGCCCCCGCGTAGGGGACTACGAGCAGTACTTC
>NA|15|TRBD1|TRBJ2-5|TRBV6-6
CASSYPGQSRETQYF
TGTGCCAGCAGTTACCCGGGACAGTCAAGAGAGACCCAGTACTTC
>NA|14|NA|TRBJ1-6|TRBV27
CASSYIQDNSPLHF
TGTGCCAGCAGTTACATACAGGATAATTCACCCCTCCACTTT
>once|17|TRBD2|TRBJ2-5|TRBV5-4
CASSLGPSGGSQETQYF
TGTGCCAGCAGCTTGGGGCCCAGCGGGGGGTCTCAAGAGACCCAGTACTTC
>NA|12|NA|TRBJ1-1|TRBV28
CASSSFSREAFF
TGTGCCAGCAGTTCCTTCTCCCGTGAAGCTTTCTTT
>few|18|NA|TRBJ2-3|TRBV7-2
CASSLEGRGPLSTDTQYF
TGTGCCAGCAGCTTAGAAGGGCGGGGGCCACTTAGCACAGATACGCAGTATTTT
>NA|16|NA|TRBJ2-1|TRBV7-8
CASSSLMAGPLNEQFF
TGTGCCAGCAGCTCCCTAATGGCGGGGCCGCTGAATGAGCAGTTCTTC
>NA|20|NA|TRBJ2-5|TRBV4-1
CASSQDLVGGVDWAQETQYF
TGCGCCAGCAGCCAAGATTTGGTTGGAGGGGTGGATTGGGCTCAAGAGACCCAGTACTTC
>NA|15|TRBD1|TRBJ1-1|TRBV9
CASSGRQGQGTEAFF
TGTGCCAGCAGCGGGCGACAGGGGCAGGGCACTGAAGCTTTCTTT
>NA|19|TRBD1|TRBJ1-2|TRBV19
CARSIPNKGGMPPNYGYTF
TGTGCCAGAAGCATACCCAACAAAGGGGGCATGCCCCCAAACTATGGCTACACCTTC
>NA|13|TRBD2|TRBJ2-7|TRBV2
CASSTTSGNEQYF
TGTGCCAGCAGCACGACTAGCGGGAACGAGCAGTACTTC
>few|14|NA|TRBJ2-2|TRBV2
CASSGPGRTGELFF
TGTGCCAGCAGTGGGCCAGGGCGGACCGGGGAGCTGTTTTTT
>NA|15|TRBD1|TRBJ1-4|TRBV9
CASSSRTGRDEKLFF
TGTGCCAGCAGCTCCCGGACAGGGCGGGATGAAAAACTGTTTTTT
>NA|16|TRBD2|TRBJ2-1|TRBV15
CATSRESGSFRYEQFF
TGTGCCACCAGCAGAGAGAGCGGGAGTTTTAGGTATGAGCAGTTCTTC
>NA|12|NA|TRBJ2-7|TRBV11-1
CASSLDTYEQYF
TGTGCCAGCAGCTTAGACACCTACGAGCAGTACTTC
>once|19|TRBD2|TRBJ2-1|TRBV10-3
CAISERVEDLAGLNNEQFF
TGTGCCATCAGTGAGCGGGTTGAAGATCTAGCGGGGCTAAACAATGAGCAGTTCTTC
>once|13|TRBD1|TRBJ1-2|TRBV13
CASSQDRVGGYTF
TGTGCCAGCAGCCAAGACAGGGTTGGAGGCTACACCTTC
>NA|15|NA|TRBJ1-2|TRBV9
CASSPTGTLFYGYTF
TGTGCCAGCAGCCCGACCGGGACACTCTTTTATGGCTACACCTTC
>NA|11|NA|TRBJ1-1|TRBV2
CASSGFTEAFF
TGTGCCAGCAGCGGGTTTACTGAAGCTTTCTTT
>NA|13|NA|TRBJ1-3|TRBV15
CATSSRQGNTIYF
TGTGCCACCAGCAGTCGACAGGGAAACACCATATATTTT
>NA|15|NA|TRBJ2-7|TRBV4-2
CASSQGERGAYEQYF
TGTGCCAGCAGCCAAGGGGAAAGGGGCGCCTACGAGCAGTACTTC
>NA|14|TRBD1|TRBJ2-2|TRBV29-1
CSAGNRGNTGELFF
TGCAGCGCCGGGAACAGGGGGAACACCGGGGAGCTGTTTTTT
>few|14|TRBD1|TRBJ1-1|TRBV18
CASSRQGPNTEAFF
TGTGCCAGCTCCCGACAGGGACCGAACACTGAAGCTTTCTTT